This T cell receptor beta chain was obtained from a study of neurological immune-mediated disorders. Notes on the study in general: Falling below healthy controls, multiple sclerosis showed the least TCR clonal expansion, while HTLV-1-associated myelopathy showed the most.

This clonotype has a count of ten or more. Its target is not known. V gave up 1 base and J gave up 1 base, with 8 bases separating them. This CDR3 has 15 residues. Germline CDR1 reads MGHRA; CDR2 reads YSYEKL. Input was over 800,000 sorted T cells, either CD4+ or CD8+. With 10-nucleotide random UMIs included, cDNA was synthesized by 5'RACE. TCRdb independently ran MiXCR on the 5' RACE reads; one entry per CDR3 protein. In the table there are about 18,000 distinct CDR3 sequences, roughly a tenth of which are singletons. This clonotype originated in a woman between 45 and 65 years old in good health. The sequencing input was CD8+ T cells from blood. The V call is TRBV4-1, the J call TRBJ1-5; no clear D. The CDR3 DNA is TGCGCCAGCAGCCAAGGAGGGAGAAGCAATCAGCCCCAGCATTTT. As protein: CASSQGGRSNQPQHF.